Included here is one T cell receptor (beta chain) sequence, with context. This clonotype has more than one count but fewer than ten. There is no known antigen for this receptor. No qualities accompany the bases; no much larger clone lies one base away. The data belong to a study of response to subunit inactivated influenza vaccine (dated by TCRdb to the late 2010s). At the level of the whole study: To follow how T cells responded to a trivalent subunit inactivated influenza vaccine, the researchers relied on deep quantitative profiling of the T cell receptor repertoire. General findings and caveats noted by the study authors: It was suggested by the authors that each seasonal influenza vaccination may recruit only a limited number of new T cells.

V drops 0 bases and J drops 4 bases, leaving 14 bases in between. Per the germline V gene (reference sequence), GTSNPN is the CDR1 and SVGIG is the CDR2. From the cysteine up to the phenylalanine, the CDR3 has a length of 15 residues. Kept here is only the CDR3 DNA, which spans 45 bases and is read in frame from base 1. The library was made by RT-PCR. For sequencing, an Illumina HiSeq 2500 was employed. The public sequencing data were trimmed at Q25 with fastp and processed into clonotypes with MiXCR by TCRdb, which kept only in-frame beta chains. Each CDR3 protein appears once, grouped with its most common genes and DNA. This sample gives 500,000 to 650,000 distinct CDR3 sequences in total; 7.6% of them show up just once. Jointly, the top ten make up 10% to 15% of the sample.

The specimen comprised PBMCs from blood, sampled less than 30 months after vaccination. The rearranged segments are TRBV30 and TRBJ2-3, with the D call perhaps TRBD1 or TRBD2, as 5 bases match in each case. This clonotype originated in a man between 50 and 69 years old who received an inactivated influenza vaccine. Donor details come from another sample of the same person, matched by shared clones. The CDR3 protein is CAWSVRGRTADTQYF. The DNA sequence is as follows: TGTGCCTGGAGTGTACGGGGCCGGACGGCAGATACGCAGTATTTT. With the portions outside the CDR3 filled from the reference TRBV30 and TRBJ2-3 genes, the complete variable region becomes SQTIHQWPATLVQPVGSPLSLECTVEGTSNPNLYWYRQAAGRGLQLLFYSVGIGQISSEVPQNLSASRPQDRQFILSSKKLLLSDSGFYLCAWSVRGRTADTQYFGPGTRLTVL.